These 10 T cell receptor beta chains share one sample of origin, sequenced in a study of blood T cell repertoires in COVID-19. Using immunoSEQ multiplex PCR, the repertoire was profiled, and TCRdb retains in-frame clones only, with some absent. The repertoire has tens of thousands of clones, roughly nine tenths of them found once; the top ten carry approximately 8.4%. Sequencing was performed on peripheral blood. The receptors were gathered from a woman in her sixties or seventies with active COVID-19.

The rearrangement links TRBV30 to TRBJ2-7; 14 nucleotides match TRBD2. Per germline, CDR1 GTSNPN and CDR2 SVGIG (reference sequence). The ends lost 0 bases at V and 4 bases at J; junction bases unmatched: 5. The CDR3 covers 16 residues. The CDR3 here is CAWSVGTSGSGYEQYF. In DNA, the CDR3 is TGTGCCTGGAGTGTAGGGACTAGCGGGAGTGGGTACGAGCAGTACTTC. Full variable domain (missing parts from reference TRBV30 and TRBJ2-7): SQTIHQWPATLVQPVGSPLSLECTVEGTSNPNLYWYRQAAGRGLQLLFYSVGIGQISSEVPQNLSASRPQDRQFILSSKKLLLSDSGFYLCAWSVGTSGSGYEQYFGPGTRLTVT.

The rearrangement joins TRBV3-1 (or the pseudogene TRBV3-2) to TRBJ1-6; the match to TRBD1 covers 9 bases. The CDR3 is 15 amino acids. Germline CDR1 is LGHDT and CDR2 is YNNKEL (reference sequence). The ends lost 4 bases at V and 10 bases at J; junction bases unmatched: 8. In DNA, the CDR3 is TGTGCCAGCAGCCCGAAACAGGGACAGGGCTCACCCCTCCACTTT. This translates into CASSPKQGQGSPLHF.

The V call is TRBV9, the J call TRBJ2-5; 9 positions agree with TRBD1. V gave up 4 bases and J gave up 5 bases; unmatched junction bases: 9. Germline CDR1 is SGDLS and CDR2 is YYNGEE. The CDR3 is 15 residues long. The CDR3 region is CASSPRTGAGETQYF. CDR3 in DNA: TGTGCCAGCAGCCCCCGGACAGGGGCGGGGGAGACCCAGTACTTC.

The chain is built from TRBV7-8 and TRBJ2-1; unclear D gene. This CDR3 has 15 amino acids. Trimming stripped 5 bases from V and 8 bases from J, with 19 bases between. The V gene's germline CDR1 is SGHVS and CDR2 FQNEAQ. The CDR3 bases are TGTGCCAGCAGCCGTGGGCCGTGGCTCCCTCATGAGCAGTTCTTC. Its protein product is CASSRGPWLPHEQFF.

The rearrangement uses TRBV12-3 or TRBV12-4 and TRBJ2-7; the D gene is possibly TRBD2 (5 bases). The ends were cut back, 8 bases at V and 3 bases at J, with 14 bases in the middle. CDR3 length: 13 residues. The CDR3 reads CASRRDLGYEQYF. CDR3 nucleotides: TGTGCCAGCCGCCGGGATTTGGGCTACGAGCAGTACTTC.

The CDR3 here is CASTRQGANQPQHF. The CDR3 bases are TGTGCCAGCACCCGACAGGGGGCTAATCAGCCCCAGCATTTT. The chain joins TRBV2 to TRBJ1-5, with 10 bases identical to TRBD1. V was clipped by 7 bases and J by 4 bases; unmatched bases: 4. The germline V gene encodes CDR1 SNHLY and CDR2 FYNNEI. The CDR3 contains 14 residues.

The chain links TRBV7-2 to TRBJ1-2; D perhaps matches TRBD1 (6 bases). This CDR3 contains 14 residues. The germline CDR1 and CDR2 sequences are SGHTA and FQGNSA. V was shortened by 3 bases and J by 6 bases, with 14 bases between the two germline ends. The CDR3 DNA is TGTGCCAGCAGCTTTTCAGGGGTTGAGAATGGCTACACCTTC. It translates to CASSFSGVENGYTF.

CDR3 protein: CASSLSLLGGPTNTEAFF. CDR3 in DNA: TGTGCCAGCAGCTTAAGTTTATTGGGGGGGCCGACGAACACTGAAGCTTTCTTT. V usage is TRBV7-9 and J usage is TRBJ1-1, with a possible D match to TRBD1 (6 bases). Germline loops: CDR1 SEHNR, CDR2 FQNEAQ (reference sequence). CDR3 length: 18 residues. V lost 2 bases and J 1 base, leaving 20 bases between the germline ends.

This rearrangement joins TRBV24-1 to TRBJ2-1; TRBD1 matches at 7 bases. After removal of 10 bases from V and 4 bases from J, the junction contained 9 bases not matched to a gene. The CDR3 is 14 residues long. Germline lookup yields CDR1 KGHDR and CDR2 SFDVKD. CDR3 DNA: TGTGCCACGGAGCGGACAGGACTTTACAATGAGCAGTTCTTC. Translating it yields CATERTGLYNEQFF.

This clone was observed a single time. The genes are TRBV19 and TRBJ1-4, with 7 positions matching TRBD1. This CDR3 comprises 18 residues. Trimming at V came to 2 bases and at J to 1 base, leaving 10 bases not matched to a gene. CDR1 is LNHDA, CDR2 SQIVND, per germline (reference sequence). CDR3 amino acids: CASSIMWPNRGTNEKLFF. CDR3 in DNA: TGTGCCAGTAGTATAATGTGGCCTAACAGGGGAACTAATGAAAAACTGTTTTTT.